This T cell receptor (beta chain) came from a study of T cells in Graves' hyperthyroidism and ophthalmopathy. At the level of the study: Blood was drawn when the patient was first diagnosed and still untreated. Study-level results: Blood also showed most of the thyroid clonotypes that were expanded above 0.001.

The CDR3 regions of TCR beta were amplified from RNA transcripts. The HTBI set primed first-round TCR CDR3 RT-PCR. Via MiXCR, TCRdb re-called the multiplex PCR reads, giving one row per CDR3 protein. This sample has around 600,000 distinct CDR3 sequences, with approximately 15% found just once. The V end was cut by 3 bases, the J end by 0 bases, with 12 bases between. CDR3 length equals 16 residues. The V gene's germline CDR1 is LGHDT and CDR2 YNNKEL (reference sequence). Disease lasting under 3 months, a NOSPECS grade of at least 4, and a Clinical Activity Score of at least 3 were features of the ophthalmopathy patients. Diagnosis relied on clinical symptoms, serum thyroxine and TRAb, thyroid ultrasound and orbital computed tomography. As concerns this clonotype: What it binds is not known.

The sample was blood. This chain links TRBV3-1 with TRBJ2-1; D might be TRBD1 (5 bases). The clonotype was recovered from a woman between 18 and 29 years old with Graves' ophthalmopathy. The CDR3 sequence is CASSQQQVSSYNEQFF. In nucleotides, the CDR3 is TGTGCCAGCAGCCAGCAACAGGTGAGCTCCTACAATGAGCAGTTCTTC.